The T cell receptor (beta chain) described here comes from a study of blood T cell repertoires in COVID-19. Method: immunoSEQ multiplex PCR; TCRdb's copy keeps in-frame clones and lacks some. The repertoire has about 220,000 clones, 84% of them found once; the top ten carry 3%. The CDR3 is made up of 16 amino acids. V was clipped by 8 bases and J by 0 bases; unmatched bases: 12. Germline CDR1 LNHDA, CDR2 SQIVND (reference sequence). This TCR was sampled from a woman in her twenties or thirties who had recovered from COVID-19. Sample: peripheral blood. V gene TRBV19 combines with J gene TRBJ1-2; 7 nucleotides match TRBD1. The DNA for the CDR3 is TGTGCCAGTCGTCAGACAGGGACGCAACCTAACTATGGCTACACCTTC. Its protein is CASRQTGTQPNYGYTF.